These 10 T cell receptor beta chains came from one sample sequenced in a study of cytomegalovirus exposure and HLA in healthy donors. Primers included in the PCR were 60 Vbeta and 13 Jbeta primers. Data came from immunoSEQ multiplex PCR; TCRdb stores just in-frame clones and leaves some out. The sample carries about 120,000 clones, approximately 76% recorded once. Sequencing was done on a sample of PBMCs. The receptor source for this set is a man aged 55-75 years in good health and CMV-seropositive.

The chain links TRBV4-1 to TRBJ2-3; the match to TRBD1 covers 8 bases. In germline, CDR1 is MGHRA, CDR2 YSYEKL. The V segment lost 4 bases and the J segment 4 bases; nucleotides outside the gene matches: 16. The CDR3 runs 18 residues. The CDR3 region has the DNA TGCGCCAGCAGCCGGGGGGAGGCAGGGGGCCTCGGGGCAGATACGCAGTATTTT. Translating it yields CASSRGEAGGLGADTQYF.

This clone was observed a single time. This rearrangement joins TRBV5-1 to TRBJ2-2, with 7 bases that match TRBD2. From germline, CDR1 is SGHRS and CDR2 YFSETQ. Germline trimming cut 4 bases from V and 3 bases from J; bases unmatched to any gene: 9. This CDR3 comprises 16 residues. In DNA form, the CDR3 reads TGCGCCAGCAGCGAAATGGGGGGGTTGGACACCGGGGAGCTGTTTTTT. Translating it yields CASSEMGGLDTGELFF.

This clone was counted a single time. The chain combines TRBV2 with TRBJ1-1; unclear D gene. V was cut by 6 bases and J by 0 bases, with 11 bases left in between. The CDR3 consists of 14 residues. The germline V gene has CDR1 SNHLY and CDR2 FYNNEI. The CDR3 nucleotides read TGTGCCAGCAGGATAACATATTTGAACACTGAAGCTTTCTTT. Its translation is CASRITYLNTEAFF. Together with reference TRBV2 and TRBJ1-1, the CDR3 gives the full variable domain: EPEVTQTPSHQVTQMGQEVILRCVPISNHLYFYWYRQILGQKVEFLVSFYNNEISEKSEIFDDQFSVERPDGSNFTLKIRSTKLEDSAMYFCASRITYLNTEAFFGQGTRLTVV.

There are a few counts of this clone. The sample contains more than one DNA sequence encoding this CDR3. V is TRBV2 and J is TRBJ2-1; D is perhaps TRBD2 (6 bases). The CDR3 contains 10 residues. V shed 8 bases and J shed 7 bases, with 6 bases lying between them. Germline lookup yields CDR1 SNHLY and CDR2 FYNNEI. In DNA, the CDR3 is TGTGCCAGCGGGGGGAATGAGCAGTTCTTC. Translation: CASGGNEQFF. The full variable domain, in which reference TRBV2 and TRBJ2-1 provide the parts outside the CDR3, is EPEVTQTPSHQVTQMGQEVILRCVPISNHLYFYWYRQILGQKVEFLVSFYNNEISEKSEIFDDQFSVERPDGSNFTLKIRSTKLEDSAMYFCASGGNEQFFGPGTRLTVL.

V gene TRBV5-1 combines with J gene TRBJ1-2; maybe TRBD1 (5 bases). This CDR3 spans 13 amino acids. CDR1 is SGHRS, CDR2 YFSETQ, per germline. V lost 5 bases and J lost 0, with 8 bases in between. CDR3 amino acids: CASRDTPNYGYTF. The CDR3 region has the DNA TGCGCCAGCAGGGACACCCCTAACTATGGCTACACCTTC.

J is TRBJ2-1 and V is TRBV5-1; 9 nucleotides match TRBD2. The J segment lost 7 bases and the V segment lost 2 bases, leaving 4 bases of the junction unmatched. From germline, CDR1 is SGHRS and CDR2 YFSETQ. The CDR3 consists of 14 residues. CDR3 residues: CASSLRGGGNEQFF. In DNA form, the CDR3 reads TGCGCCAGCAGCTTACGCGGGGGGGGGAATGAGCAGTTCTTC.

This chain uses TRBV6-6 with TRBJ1-2; 7 bases fit TRBD1. V shed 10 bases, J shed 3 bases, and the junction held 8 bases outside the gene matches. This CDR3 comprises 13 residues. The germline V gene has CDR1 MNHNY and CDR2 SVGAGI (reference sequence). CDR3 region: CAIRDSNDYGYTF. The CDR3 region has the DNA TGTGCCATCCGGGACAGTAATGACTATGGCTACACCTTC.

The chain employs TRBV2 and TRBJ1-4, with D possibly being TRBD1 (6 bases). CDR3 length equals 14 residues. Trimming removed 8 bases at V and 3 bases at J, with 13 bases between. The germline CDR1 and CDR2 sequences are SNHLY and FYNNEI. This chain's CDR3 is CASFQDRANEKLFF. In DNA form, the CDR3 reads TGTGCCAGCTTCCAGGACAGAGCTAATGAAAAACTGTTTTTT.

This clone has just a few counts. The chain employs TRBV5-1 and TRBJ2-1, with D perhaps matching TRBD1 (6 bases). Germline lookup yields CDR1 SGHRS and CDR2 YFSETQ. Trimming removed 4 bases from V and 2 bases from J, with 13 bases in between. CDR3 size: 15 residues. This CDR3 reads CASSVGTPTYNEQFF. The CDR3 DNA follows: TGCGCCAGCAGCGTCGGGACACCTACCTACAATGAGCAGTTCTTC. The whole variable domain, filled in from reference TRBV5-1 and TRBJ2-1, reads KAGVTQTPRYLIKTRGQQVTLSCSPISGHRSVSWYQQTPGQGLQFLFEYFSETQRNKGNFPGRFSGRQFSNSRSEMNVSTLELGDSALYLCASSVGTPTYNEQFFGPGTRLTVL.

The chain employs TRBV2 and TRBJ1-5; 7 bases match TRBD1. The CDR3 has 14 residues. The germline CDR1 and CDR2 sequences are SNHLY and FYNNEI. V was clipped by 7 bases and J by 2 bases; unmatched bases: 5. CDR3 DNA sequence: TGTGCCAGCACGGGCACAGGGGGCAATCAGCCCCAGCATTTT. Protein: CASTGTGGNQPQHF.